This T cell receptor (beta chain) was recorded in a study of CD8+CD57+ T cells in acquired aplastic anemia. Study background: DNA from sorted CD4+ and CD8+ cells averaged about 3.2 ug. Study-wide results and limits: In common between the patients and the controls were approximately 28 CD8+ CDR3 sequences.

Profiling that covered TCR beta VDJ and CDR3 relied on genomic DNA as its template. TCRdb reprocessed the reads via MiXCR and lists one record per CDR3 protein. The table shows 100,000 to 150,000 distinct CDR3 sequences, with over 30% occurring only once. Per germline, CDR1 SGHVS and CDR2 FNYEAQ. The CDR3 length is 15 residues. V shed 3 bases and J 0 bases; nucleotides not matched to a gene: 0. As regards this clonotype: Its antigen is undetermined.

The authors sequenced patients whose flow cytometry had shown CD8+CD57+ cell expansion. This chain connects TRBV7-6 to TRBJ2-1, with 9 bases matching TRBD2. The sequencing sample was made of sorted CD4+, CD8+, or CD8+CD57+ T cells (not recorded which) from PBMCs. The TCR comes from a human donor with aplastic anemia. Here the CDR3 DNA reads TGTGCCAGCAGCTTTAGCGGGAGCTCCTACAATGAGCAGTTCTTC. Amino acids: CASSFSGSSYNEQFF.